A selection of T cell receptor beta chains follows, all from one sample in a study of siplizumab effects on memory and regulatory T cells. Sequencing was performed with immunoSEQ multiplex PCR; in TCRdb, only in-frame clones are kept and a portion is missing. The profile covers some 97,000 clones, with 94% appearing a single time and under 0.65% taken by the ten largest. The sequenced material came from Tregs sorted from blood. These receptors were obtained from a human donor in good health. Both conserved end residues are part of each CDR3. Each record gives: D gene, clone size, V gene, J gene, CDR3 DNA, CDR3 protein. D genes are given only for firm matches. Clone size is given for some rows only: seen once, a few or many times, or a class if the clone is expanded.

>NA|NA|TRBV15|TRBJ2-1
TGTGCCACCAGCAGAGAGGCAGACAATGAGCAGTTCTTC
CATSREADNEQFF
>NA|NA|TRBV30|TRBJ1-2
TGTGCCGGGCGCTCAGGGAACTATGGCTACACCTTC
CAGRSGNYGYTF
>NA|NA|TRBV27|TRBJ2-7
TGTGCCAGCAGCTATAGCAGAGTCACGTTCCACGAGCAGTACTTC
CASSYSRVTFHEQYF
>NA|NA|TRBV5-1|TRBJ2-1
TGCGCCAGCAGCCGTACCGACAGGCCCCTCAATGAGCAGTTCTTC
CASSRTDRPLNEQFF
>NA|once|TRBV7-8|TRBJ2-7
TGTGCCAGCAGCCCAAAACAGGTCTCCTACGAGCAGTACTTC
CASSPKQVSYEQYF
>NA|NA|TRBV5-1|TRBJ1-1
TGCGCCAGCAGCTTGTGGCAGGGTGGGGACACTGAAGCTTTCTTT
CASSLWQGGDTEAFF
>NA|once|TRBV28|TRBJ1-5
TGTGCCAGCAGTTTAGTAGAGGGGGGTCGACCCCAGCATTTT
CASSLVEGGRPQHF
>NA|NA|TRBV7-8|TRBJ2-7
TGTGCCAGCAGCCTCATTAGCAAACGCTCCTACGAGCAGTACTTC
CASSLISKRSYEQYF
>NA|NA|TRBV11-2|TRBJ2-1
TGTGCCAGCAGCTTCGGCAAGGGGCCTTACAATGAGCAGTTCTTC
CASSFGKGPYNEQFF
>NA|NA|TRBV7-6|TRBJ2-1
TGTGCCAGCAGCTTAGGTTTCGGGCTGTCCTATGAGCAGTTCTTC
CASSLGFGLSYEQFF
>NA|NA|TRBV27|TRBJ2-2
TGTGCCAGCAGTTTGGTCAGGGGAAGGGAGCTGTTTTTT
CASSLVRGRELFF
>TRBD1|once|TRBV19|TRBJ1-5
TGTGCCACGCAGACAGGGGGCCAGGGCAATCAGCCCCAGCATTTT
CATQTGGQGNQPQHF
>NA|NA|TRBV19|TRBJ2-5
TGTGCCAGTAGTATCAGTCAGGGGGGGGAGACCCAGTACTTC
CASSISQGGETQYF
>NA|NA|TRBV7-9|TRBJ1-1
TGTGCCAGCAGCTTGAGTGTGAACACTGAAGCTTTCTTT
CASSLSVNTEAFF
>NA|NA|TRBV18|TRBJ2-7
TGTGCCAGCTCTCAAGGAGATTACTCCTACGAGCAGTACTTC
CASSQGDYSYEQYF